The next 22 T cell receptor beta chains were all read from a single sample in a study of T-cell reconstitution after alpha-beta-depleted transplantation in children. As it was prepared, the TCRbeta library received unique molecular identifiers. TCRdb re-analysed the PCR reads in MiXCR, keeping a single row per CDR3 protein. The sample lists roughly 200,000 distinct CDR3 sequences, approximately 10% occurring once. The sample in question was PBMCs, obtained before TCRalphabeta/CD19-depleted stem cell transplant. The receptors stem from a child under three years old with acute myeloid leukemia, due to receive a stem cell transplant.

This clonotype occurred many times. The chain combines TRBV12-3 or TRBV12-4 with TRBJ2-7, with 12 nucleotides matching TRBD1. V gave up 5 bases and J gave up 13 bases; unmatched junction bases: 12. The CDR3 is made up of 14 amino acids. The DNA of the CDR3 is TGTGCCAGCAGTCCTCCAGGGACAGGGGGCCCGGACTACTTC. Protein product: CASSPPGTGGPDYF.

The chain couples TRBV18 to TRBJ2-7; D is perhaps TRBD1 (6 bases). Trimming stripped 0 bases from V and 10 bases from J, with 16 bases between. Germline V gives CDR1 KGHSH, CDR2 LQKENI. This CDR3 has 14 residues. The CDR3 here is CASSPPGAKGQQYF. The CDR3 DNA sequence: TGTGCCAGCTCACCACCCGGGGCAAAGGGACAACAGTACTTC.

In this sample, this clonotype turned up many times. The chain is built from TRBV7-9 and TRBJ2-1; 9 bases agree with TRBD2. The trim removed 4 bases at V and 9 bases at J, leaving 13 bases unmatched. Germline V gives CDR1 SEHNR, CDR2 FQNEAQ (reference sequence). This CDR3 spans 16 amino acids. DNA of the CDR3: TGTGCCAGCAGCTCGAATAGCGGGAGAAGGGGTGGTGAGCAGTTCTTC. Its translation is CASSSNSGRRGGEQFF.

The sample holds many counts of this clonotype. The chain combines TRBV7-7 with TRBJ1-2; no firm D call. Per germline, CDR1 SSHAT and CDR2 FNYEAQ (reference sequence). The CDR3 consists of 11 residues. The ends were cut back, 5 bases at V and 8 bases at J, with 9 bases in the middle. CDR3 nucleotide sequence: TGTGCCAGCAGCCTACTCGAAGGCTACACCTTC. Translating gives CASSLLEGYTF.

The table lists this clonotype with a few counts. V usage is TRBV12-3 or TRBV12-4 and J usage is TRBJ2-1; D not resolved. The CDR3 covers 13 residues. V lost 2 bases and J lost 8, with 10 bases in between. This CDR3 reads CASSLLGRDEQFF. The CDR3 DNA reads as TGTGCCAGCAGTTTATTGGGAAGGGATGAGCAGTTCTTC.

This clonotype was counted at least ten times. V usage is TRBV7-8 and J usage is TRBJ1-1; D is unclear. CDR3 size: 12 residues. CDR1 is SGHVS and CDR2 is FQNEAQ in the germline V gene. V lost 5 bases and J lost 4, with 8 bases in between. For the CDR3, the DNA is TGTGCCAGCAGCGGAGGGTTCACTGAAGCTTTCTTT. It encodes CASSGGFTEAFF. Supplemented by reference TRBV7-8 and TRBJ1-1, the full variable domain reads GAGVSQSPRYKVAKRGQDVALRCDPISGHVSLFWYQQALGQGPEFLTYFQNEAQLDKSGLPSDRFFAERPEGSVSTLKIQRTQQEDSAVYLCASSGGFTEAFFGQGTRLTVV.

This clonotype was recorded many times. The CDR3 nucleotides read TGCGCCAGCAGCCAAGTGTGGGGGACTAACTACTTCAATGAGCAGTTCTTC. Residues: CASSQVWGTNYFNEQFF. This chain links TRBV4-3 with TRBJ2-1; 7 positions match TRBD2. Per germline, CDR1 LGHNA and CDR2 YSLEER. Unmatched junction bases numbered 12, after V lost 1 base and J lost 6 bases. This CDR3 has 17 amino acids.

This clonotype was detected ten times or more. The CDR3 protein is CASSTLLMNTEAFF. In DNA, the CDR3 is TGTGCCAGCAGCACCTTACTAATGAACACTGAAGCTTTCTTT. The chain couples TRBV21-1 to TRBJ1-1. TRBV21-1 is a known pseudogene. The CDR3 extends over 14 amino acids.

This clonotype was found many times. The chain links TRBV28 to TRBJ2-2, with 7 bases identical to TRBD2. The CDR3 length is 15 residues. Germline V gene lookup returns CDR1 MDHEN and CDR2 SYDVKM. J lost 3 bases, V lost 6 bases, and 7 bases had no gene match. DNA for the CDR3: TGTGCCAGCAGCCCCTTGGGAGGGTACACCGGGGAGCTGTTTTTT. It codes for CASSPLGGYTGELFF.

This sequence joins TRBV7-9 and TRBJ2-3, with D unresolved. The CDR3 runs to 17 residues. Germline lookup yields CDR1 SEHNR and CDR2 FQNEAQ (reference sequence). V was shortened by 2 bases and J by 4 bases, with 19 bases between the two germline ends. The CDR3 here is CASSLSNKNLPPDTQYF. In DNA, the CDR3 is TGTGCCAGCAGCTTAAGCAACAAAAACCTGCCCCCAGATACGCAGTATTTT. The whole variable domain, filled in from reference TRBV7-9 and TRBJ2-3, reads DTGVSQNPRHKITKRGQNVTFRCDPISEHNRLYWYRQTLGQGPEFLTYFQNEAQLEKSRLLSDRFSAERPKGSFSTLEIQRTEQGDSAMYLCASSLSNKNLPPDTQYFGPGTRLTVL.

In this sample, this clonotype turned up many times. As DNA, the CDR3 is TGCAGCGTTACTCCTAGCGGGGGACCCCTAAATGAGCAGTTCTTC. Residues: CSVTPSGGPLNEQFF. This chain joins TRBV29-1 and TRBJ2-1, with 10 bases matching TRBD2. In germline, CDR1 is SQVTM, CDR2 ANQGSEA. J lost 7 bases, V lost 5 bases, and 11 bases had no gene match. The CDR3 sequence is 15 residues long.

The table lists this clonotype with many counts. The rearrangement uses TRBV20-1 and TRBJ1-5; maybe TRBD1 (6 bases). Germline V gives CDR1 DFQATT, CDR2 SNEGSKA (reference sequence). The CDR3 has 14 amino acids. The ends were cut back, 6 bases at V and 0 bases at J, with 12 bases in the middle. CDR3 protein: CSARDINSNQPQHF. CDR3 DNA: TGCAGTGCCCGGGACATCAATAGCAATCAGCCCCAGCATTTT.

This clonotype showed up many times. V is TRBV10-3 and J is TRBJ1-1; D is possibly TRBD1 (5 bases). Looked up from germline, CDR1 is ENHRY and CDR2 is SYGVKD. The CDR3 runs 13 residues. Between the trimmed V and J ends, which lost 0 bases and 4 bases, there was a span of 6 bases. DNA of the CDR3: TGTGCCATCAGTGAGTCGAGGGGCACTGAAGCTTTCTTT. The encoded protein is CAISESRGTEAFF.

This clonotype has at least ten counts. The J gene is TRBJ2-1, the V gene TRBV20-1; 11 positions agree with TRBD2. This CDR3 is built from 16 residues. Germline CDR1 DFQATT, CDR2 SNEGSKA (reference sequence). V lost 3 bases to trimming and J lost 7 bases; unmatched junction nucleotides: 11. DNA for the CDR3: TGCAGTGCTAGCTCGGCGGGGACTAGCGGAGGAAATGAGCAGTTCTTC. The encoded protein is CSASSAGTSGGNEQFF.

This clonotype was observed at least ten times. The chain has TRBV20-1 and TRBJ2-5, with 7 nucleotides matching TRBD1. The J segment lost 1 base and the V segment lost 6 bases, leaving 14 bases of the junction unmatched. The germline V gene has CDR1 DFQATT and CDR2 SNEGSKA (reference sequence). This CDR3 has 16 amino acids. The CDR3 sequence: CSARPTSGQAQETQYF. The CDR3 DNA sequence: TGCAGTGCAAGACCAACCTCCGGACAGGCCCAAGAGACCCAGTACTTC.

This clonotype was observed many times. The rearrangement uses TRBV7-2 and TRBJ1-4; a weak D match, TRBD1 (6 bases). The CDR3 contains 14 residues. Germline-derived CDR1 and CDR2 are SGHTA and FQGNSA. Trimming left V 9 bases short and J 5 bases short, with 16 bases between. CDR3 DNA: TGTGCCAGTCGGGCCAGGGGAGGCAATGAAAAACTGTTTTTT. Residues: CASRARGGNEKLFF. The full variable domain, in which reference TRBV7-2 and TRBJ1-4 provide the parts outside the CDR3, is GAGVSQSPSNKVTEKGKDVELRCDPISGHTALYWYRQSLGQGLEFLIYFQGNSAPDKSGLPSDRFSAERTGGSVSTLTIQRTQQEDSAVYLCASRARGGNEKLFFGSGTQLSVL.

This clonotype was seen many times. V gene TRBV6-1 combines with J gene TRBJ1-5, with 10 bases aligning to TRBD1. The CDR3 length is 16 residues. The J segment lost 3 bases and the V segment lost 6 bases, leaving 8 bases of the junction unmatched. Germline CDR1 MNHNS, CDR2 SASEGT. CDR3 in DNA: TGTGCCAGCAGAAGATGGGGGACAGGGGACAATCAGCCCCAGCATTTT. This encodes CASRRWGTGDNQPQHF.

This clonotype was detected ten times or more. The chain joins TRBV12-3 or TRBV12-4 to TRBJ1-2; D ambiguous. The CDR3 spans 13 residues. Trimming left V 5 bases short and J 3 bases short, with 10 bases between. CDR3 region: CASSRGRHYGYTF. CDR3 bases: TGTGCCAGCAGTCGTGGACGGCACTATGGCTACACCTTC.

This clonotype has a count of ten or more. The genes are TRBV10-3 and TRBJ2-2; no firm D call. Germline CDR1 and CDR2: ENHRY and SYGVKD. The CDR3 extends over 15 amino acids. Trimming left V 6 bases short and J 0 bases short, with 11 bases between. The CDR3 sequence: CAIRGAVSNTGELFF. For the CDR3, the DNA is TGTGCCATCAGGGGCGCAGTATCGAACACCGGGGAGCTGTTTTTT.

This clonotype turned up a few times. The chain has TRBV7-2 and TRBJ2-3; D is unresolved. The CDR3 extends over 16 amino acids. Germline V gives CDR1 SGHTA, CDR2 FQGNSA. Trimming cost V 5 bases and J 6 bases, with 21 bases left between them. CDR3 amino acids: CASSMDPTPRLDTQYF. Here the CDR3 DNA reads TGTGCCAGCAGCATGGACCCCACTCCCAGGCTGGATACGCAGTATTTT.

This clonotype was seen many times. The V call is TRBV7-2, the J call TRBJ2-1; 8 nucleotides line up with TRBD2. The length of the CDR3 is 17 residues. The V and J ends lost 7 bases and 6 bases, in that order; junction bases with no gene match: 17. Germline-derived CDR1 and CDR2 are SGHTA and FQGNSA. CDR3 in DNA: TGTGCCAGCACCCTAGGGGGGAGTAGCGGGATTCGCAATGAGCAGTTCTTC. Its protein product is CASTLGGSSGIRNEQFF.

This clonotype has a handful of counts. CDR3 nucleotides: TGTGCCAGTAAAAACAGGGGCCATGGGGAGACCCAGTACTTC. Translated, it gives CASKNRGHGETQYF. The chain couples TRBV19 to TRBJ2-5; 7 bases are a match to TRBD1. Germline V gene data show CDR1 as LNHDA and CDR2 as SQIVND (reference sequence). The CDR3 contains 14 residues. V was pared by 7 bases and J by 5 bases, with 10 bases of the junction left unmatched. Variable domain in full (rest from reference TRBV19 and TRBJ2-5): DGGITQSPKYLFRKEGQNVTLSCEQNLNHDAMYWYRQDPGQGLRLIYYSQIVNDFQKGDIAEGYSVSREKKESFPLTVTSAQKNPTAFYLCASKNRGHGETQYFGPGTRLLVL.